This TCR beta chain comes out of a study of regulatory T cells in long-lasting Graves disease. Study-wide context: Antithyroid drug use was under 3 months in newly diagnosed Graves' patients.

Time point reported: newly diagnosed GD, antithyroid drugs for less than 3 months. PBMC RNA was the source of the TCR library. This clonotype was detected only a few times. The V and J ends lost 6 bases and 6 bases respectively, with 20 bases between them. The CDR3 is 15 amino acids. Germline assignment: CDR1 DFQATT and CDR2 SNEGSKA (reference sequence). According to the study, TCR beta libraries were built with iRepertoire HTBI primers and CDR3-region Arm-PCR. TCRdb fed the multiplex PCR reads into MiXCR, producing one record per CDR3 protein. The table shows some 450,000 distinct CDR3 sequences, with 15% to 20% occurring only once. Another study also made use of these data, one on T cells in Graves' hyperthyroidism and ophthalmopathy. From that study: RT-PCR in the first round (using the HTBI primer set) targeted the TCR CDR3. Researchers found most expanded thyroid clonotypes above 0.001 in blood as well. A median 6.5 months before onset, the model predicted ophthalmopathy.

Sequenced here: peripheral blood mononuclear cells (PBMCs), sampled at new diagnosis, from a patient treated with antithyroid drugs. The TCR originated in a woman under 40 with Graves disease. The rearrangement links TRBV20-1 to TRBJ2-2; D not resolved. Here the CDR3 reads CSAFPPGRRPGELFF. DNA for the CDR3: TGCAGTGCCTTTCCCCCGGGCCGTAGGCCCGGGGAGCTGTTTTTT.